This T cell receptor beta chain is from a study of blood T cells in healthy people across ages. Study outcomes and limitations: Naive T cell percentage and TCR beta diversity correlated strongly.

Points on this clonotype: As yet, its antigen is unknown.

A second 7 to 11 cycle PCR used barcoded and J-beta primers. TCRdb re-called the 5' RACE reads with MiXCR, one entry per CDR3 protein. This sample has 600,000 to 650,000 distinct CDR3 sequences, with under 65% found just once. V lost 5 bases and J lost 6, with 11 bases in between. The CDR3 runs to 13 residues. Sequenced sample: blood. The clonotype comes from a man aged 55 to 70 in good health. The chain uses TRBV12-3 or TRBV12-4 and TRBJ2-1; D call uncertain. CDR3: CASSPLNSNEQFF. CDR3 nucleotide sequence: TGTGCCAGCAGTCCCCTAAACAGCAATGAGCAGTTCTTC.